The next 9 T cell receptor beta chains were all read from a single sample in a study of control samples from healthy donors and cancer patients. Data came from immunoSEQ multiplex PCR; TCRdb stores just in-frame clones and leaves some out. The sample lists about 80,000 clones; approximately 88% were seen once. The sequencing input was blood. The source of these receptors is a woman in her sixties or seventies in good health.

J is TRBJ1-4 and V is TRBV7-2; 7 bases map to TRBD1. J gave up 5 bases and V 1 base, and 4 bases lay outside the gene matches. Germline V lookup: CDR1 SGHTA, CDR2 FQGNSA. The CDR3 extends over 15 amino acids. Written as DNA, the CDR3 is TGTGCCAGCAGCTTAGTGGGACAGCCAAATGAAAAACTGTTTTTT. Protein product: CASSLVGQPNEKLFF. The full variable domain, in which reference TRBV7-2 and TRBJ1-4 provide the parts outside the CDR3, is GAGVSQSPSNKVTEKGKDVELRCDPISGHTALYWYRQSLGQGLEFLIYFQGNSAPDKSGLPSDRFSAERTGGSVSTLTIQRTQQEDSAVYLCASSLVGQPNEKLFFGSGTQLSVL.

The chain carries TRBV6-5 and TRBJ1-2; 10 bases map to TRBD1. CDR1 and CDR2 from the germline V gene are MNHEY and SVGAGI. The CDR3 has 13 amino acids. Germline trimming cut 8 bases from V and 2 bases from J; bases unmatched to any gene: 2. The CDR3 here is CASWTGGNYGYTF. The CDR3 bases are TGTGCCAGCTGGACAGGGGGAAACTATGGCTACACCTTC.

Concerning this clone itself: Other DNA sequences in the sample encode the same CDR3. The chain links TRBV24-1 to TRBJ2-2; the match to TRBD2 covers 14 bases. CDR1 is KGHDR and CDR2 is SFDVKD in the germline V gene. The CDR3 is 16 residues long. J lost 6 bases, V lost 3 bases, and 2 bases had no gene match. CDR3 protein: CATSDPTSGRAGELFF. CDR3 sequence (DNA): TGTGCCACCAGTGATCCGACTAGCGGGAGGGCCGGGGAGCTGTTTTTT.

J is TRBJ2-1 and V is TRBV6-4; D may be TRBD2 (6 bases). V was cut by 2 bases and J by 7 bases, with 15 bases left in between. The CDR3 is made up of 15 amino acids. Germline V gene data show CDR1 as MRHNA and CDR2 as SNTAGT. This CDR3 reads CASSDREVGPNEQFF. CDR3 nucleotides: TGTGCCAGCAGTGACAGGGAGGTTGGGCCAAATGAGCAGTTCTTC.

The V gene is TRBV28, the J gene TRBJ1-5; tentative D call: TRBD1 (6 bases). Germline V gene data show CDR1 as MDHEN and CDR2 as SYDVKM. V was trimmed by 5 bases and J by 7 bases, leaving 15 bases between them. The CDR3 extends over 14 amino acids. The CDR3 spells CASSPQGRGQPQHF. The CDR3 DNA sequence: TGTGCCAGCAGTCCACAGGGTCGGGGCCAGCCCCAGCATTTT.

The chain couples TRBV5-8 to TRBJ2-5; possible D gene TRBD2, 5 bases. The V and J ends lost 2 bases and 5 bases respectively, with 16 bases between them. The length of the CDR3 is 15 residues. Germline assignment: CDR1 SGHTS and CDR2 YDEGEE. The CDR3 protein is CASSFDAKGGETQYF. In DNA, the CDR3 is TGTGCCAGCAGCTTTGACGCGAAGGGCGGGGAGACCCAGTACTTC. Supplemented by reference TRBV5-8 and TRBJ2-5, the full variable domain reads EAGVTQSPTHLIKTRGQQATLRCSPISGHTSVYWYQQALGLGLQFLLWYDEGEERNRGNFPPRFSGRQFPNYSSELNVNALELEDSALYLCASSFDAKGGETQYFGPGTRLLVL.

The CDR3 spells CASSLLAGNTGELFF. In DNA form, the CDR3 reads TGTGCCAGCAGCTTACTAGCGGGGAACACCGGGGAGCTGTTTTTT. This rearrangement joins TRBV5-4 to TRBJ2-2, with 9 positions matching TRBD2. This CDR3 spans 15 amino acids. The germline V gene has CDR1 SGHNT and CDR2 YYREEE (reference sequence). V shed 2 bases, J shed 1 base, and the junction held 0 bases outside the gene matches.

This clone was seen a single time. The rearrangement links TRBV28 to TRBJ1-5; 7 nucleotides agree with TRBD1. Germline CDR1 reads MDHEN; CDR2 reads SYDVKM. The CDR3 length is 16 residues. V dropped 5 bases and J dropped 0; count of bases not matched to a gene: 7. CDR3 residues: CASSQGGRDSNQPQHF. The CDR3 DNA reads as TGTGCCAGCAGTCAGGGGGGAAGAGATAGCAATCAGCCCCAGCATTTT.

The CDR3 sequence is CASNKGTGELFF. DNA for the CDR3: TGTGCCAGTAATAAGGGCACCGGGGAGCTGTTTTTT. The chain carries TRBV12-3 or TRBV12-4 and TRBJ2-2; D not resolved. CDR3 length: 12 amino acids. Trimming pared 9 bases from V and 4 bases from J, leaving 9 bases between.